What follows describes a single T cell receptor beta chain. Antigen specificity is unknown. The data originate from a study of cytomegalovirus exposure and HLA in healthy donors. Overall study context: Out of about 170 million T cells, an earlier analysis found some 110 million unique TCR beta sequences in total. The study, taken as a whole, reports: Several V segments, TRBV6-2 and TRBV6-3 among them, could not be told apart and were dropped. Association of about 17,000 TCR beta sequences with HLA alleles was found at 0.05 false discovery rate in a later analysis. Segments of the TCR beta V type were, in most cases, productive about 90% or about 30% of the time in an earlier analysis.

From germline, CDR1 is SEHNR and CDR2 FQNEAQ (reference sequence). The V and J ends lost 0 bases and 2 bases respectively, with 10 bases between them. This CDR3 comprises 15 residues. Primers: 60 Vbeta forward and 13 Jbeta reverse. The assay was immunoSEQ multiplex PCR, and TCRdb's table has in-frame clones only and misses some. Of about 160,000 clones in the sample, over 75% were seen once. This clonotype was obtained from a man in his forties in good health and CMV-seronegative. The V call is TRBV7-9, the J call TRBJ2-5; D is ambiguous. The sequencing input was PBMCs. This chain's CDR3 is CASSLAIMEQETQYF. The CDR3 nucleotides read TGTGCCAGCAGCTTAGCCATTATGGAGCAAGAGACCCAGTACTTC.